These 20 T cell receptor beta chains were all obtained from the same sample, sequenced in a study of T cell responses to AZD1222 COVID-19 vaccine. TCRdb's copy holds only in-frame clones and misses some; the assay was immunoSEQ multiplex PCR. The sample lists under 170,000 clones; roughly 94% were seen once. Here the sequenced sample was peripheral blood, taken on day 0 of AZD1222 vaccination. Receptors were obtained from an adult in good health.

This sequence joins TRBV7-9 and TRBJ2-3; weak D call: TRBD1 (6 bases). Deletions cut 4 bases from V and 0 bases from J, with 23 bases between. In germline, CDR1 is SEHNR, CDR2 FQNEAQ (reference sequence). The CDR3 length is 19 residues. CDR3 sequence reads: CASSSGDLSQGPSTDTQYF. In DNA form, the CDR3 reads TGTGCCAGCAGCTCAGGGGACCTCTCGCAGGGTCCGAGCACAGATACGCAGTATTTT.

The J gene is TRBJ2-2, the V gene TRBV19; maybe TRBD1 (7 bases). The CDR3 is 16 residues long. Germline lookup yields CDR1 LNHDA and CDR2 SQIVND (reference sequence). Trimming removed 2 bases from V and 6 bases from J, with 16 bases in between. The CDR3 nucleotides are TGTGCCAGTAGTATACTGGCGACAGGGAGGTCCGGGGAGCTGTTTTTT. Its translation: CASSILATGRSGELFF.

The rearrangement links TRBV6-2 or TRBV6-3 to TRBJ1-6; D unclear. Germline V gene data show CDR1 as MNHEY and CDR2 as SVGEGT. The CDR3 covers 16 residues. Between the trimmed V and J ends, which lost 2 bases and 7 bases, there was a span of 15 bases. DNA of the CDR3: TGTGCCAGCAGTTACGAGGGTAGGCGGTTAAATTCACCCCTCCACTTT. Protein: CASSYEGRRLNSPLHF.

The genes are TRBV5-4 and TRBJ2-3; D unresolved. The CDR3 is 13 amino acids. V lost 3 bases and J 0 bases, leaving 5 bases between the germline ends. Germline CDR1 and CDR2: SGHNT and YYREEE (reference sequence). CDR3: CASSSYSTDTQYF. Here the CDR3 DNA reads TGTGCCAGCAGCTCTTACAGCACAGATACGCAGTATTTT.

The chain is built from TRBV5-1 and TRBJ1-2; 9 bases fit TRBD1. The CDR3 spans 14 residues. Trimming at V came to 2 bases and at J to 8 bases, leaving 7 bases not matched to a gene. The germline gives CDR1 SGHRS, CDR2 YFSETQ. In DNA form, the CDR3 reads TGCGCCAGCAGCTTACTGGGACAGGGTGAGGGCTACACCTTC. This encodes CASSLLGQGEGYTF. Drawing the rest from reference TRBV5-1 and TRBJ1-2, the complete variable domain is KAGVTQTPRYLIKTRGQQVTLSCSPISGHRSVSWYQQTPGQGLQFLFEYFSETQRNKGNFPGRFSGRQFSNSRSEMNVSTLELGDSALYLCASSLLGQGEGYTFGSGTRLTVV.

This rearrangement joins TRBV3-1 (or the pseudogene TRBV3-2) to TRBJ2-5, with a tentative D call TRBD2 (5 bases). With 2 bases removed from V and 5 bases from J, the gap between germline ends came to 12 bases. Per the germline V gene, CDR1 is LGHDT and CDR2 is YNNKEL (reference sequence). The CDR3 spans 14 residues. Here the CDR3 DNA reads TGTGCCAGCAGCCAACCCGGGGTAGCCGAGACCCAGTACTTC. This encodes CASSQPGVAETQYF.

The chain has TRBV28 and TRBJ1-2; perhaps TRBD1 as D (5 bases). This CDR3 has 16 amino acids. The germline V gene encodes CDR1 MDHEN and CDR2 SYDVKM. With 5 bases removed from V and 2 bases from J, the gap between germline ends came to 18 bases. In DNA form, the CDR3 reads TGTGCCAGCAGTCCCCGAGAGGGGAAAGTAAACTATGGCTACACCTTC. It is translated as CASSPREGKVNYGYTF.

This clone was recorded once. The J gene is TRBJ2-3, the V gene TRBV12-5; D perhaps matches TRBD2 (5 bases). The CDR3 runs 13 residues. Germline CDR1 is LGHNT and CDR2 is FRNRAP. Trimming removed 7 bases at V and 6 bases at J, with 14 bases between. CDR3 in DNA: TGTGCTAGTGCCCCGGACTTAGGGGATACGCAGTATTTT. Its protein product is CASAPDLGDTQYF. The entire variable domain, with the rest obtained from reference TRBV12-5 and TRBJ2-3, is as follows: DARVTQTPRHKVTEMGQEVTMRCQPILGHNTVFWYRQTMMQGLELLAYFRNRAPLDDSGMPKDRFSAEMPDATLATLKIQPSEPRDSAVYFCASAPDLGDTQYFGPGTRLTVL.

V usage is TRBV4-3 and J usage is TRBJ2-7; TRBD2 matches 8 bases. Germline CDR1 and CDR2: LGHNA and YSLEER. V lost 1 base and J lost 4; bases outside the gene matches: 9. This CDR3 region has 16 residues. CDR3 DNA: TGCGCCAGCAGCCAAGTGCGCGGGAGGTTTCGTTACGAGCAGTACGTC. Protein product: CASSQVRGRFRYEQYV.

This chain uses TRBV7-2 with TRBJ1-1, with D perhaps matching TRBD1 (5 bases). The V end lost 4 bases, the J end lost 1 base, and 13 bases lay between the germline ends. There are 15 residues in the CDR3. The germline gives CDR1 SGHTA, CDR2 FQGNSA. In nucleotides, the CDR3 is TGTGCCAGCAGCTCCCCCGCTAGGGGGAACACTGAAGCTTTCTTT. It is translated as CASSSPARGNTEAFF.

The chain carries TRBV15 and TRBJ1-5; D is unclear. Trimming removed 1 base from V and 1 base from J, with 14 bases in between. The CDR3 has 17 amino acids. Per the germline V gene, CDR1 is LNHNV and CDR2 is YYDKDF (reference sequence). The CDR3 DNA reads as TGTGCCACCAGCAGAGTATTTAGGGATTTAAGCAATCAGCCCCAGCATTTT. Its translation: CATSRVFRDLSNQPQHF. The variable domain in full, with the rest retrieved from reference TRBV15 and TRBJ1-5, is DAMVIQNPRYQVTQFGKPVTLSCSQTLNHNVMYWYQQKSSQAPKLLFHYYDKDFNNEADTPDNFQSRRPNTSFCFLDIRSPGLGDTAMYLCATSRVFRDLSNQPQHFGDGTRLSIL.

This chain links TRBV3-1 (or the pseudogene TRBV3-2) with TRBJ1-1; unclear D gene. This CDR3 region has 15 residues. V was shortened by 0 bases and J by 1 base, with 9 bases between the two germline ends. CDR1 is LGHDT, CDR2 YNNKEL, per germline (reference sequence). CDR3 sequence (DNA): TGTGCCAGCAGCCAAGAAATACAGAAGAACACTGAAGCTTTCTTT. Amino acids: CASSQEIQKNTEAFF.

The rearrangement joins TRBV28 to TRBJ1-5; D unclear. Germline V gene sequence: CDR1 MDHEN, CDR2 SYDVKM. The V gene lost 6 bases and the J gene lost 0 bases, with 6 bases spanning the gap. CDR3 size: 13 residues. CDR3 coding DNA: TGTGCCAGCAGGTCTTATAGCAATCAGCCCCAGCATTTT. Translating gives CASRSYSNQPQHF.

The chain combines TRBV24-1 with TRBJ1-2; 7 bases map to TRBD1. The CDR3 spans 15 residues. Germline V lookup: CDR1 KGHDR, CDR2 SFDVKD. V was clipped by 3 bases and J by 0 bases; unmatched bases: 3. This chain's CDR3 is CATSDPTGANYGYTF. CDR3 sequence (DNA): TGTGCCACCAGTGATCCTACAGGGGCTAACTATGGCTACACCTTC.

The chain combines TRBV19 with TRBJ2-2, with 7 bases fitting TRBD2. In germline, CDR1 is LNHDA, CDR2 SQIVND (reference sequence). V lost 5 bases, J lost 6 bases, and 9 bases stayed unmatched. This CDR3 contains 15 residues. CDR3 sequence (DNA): TGTGCCAGTAGTCTGGCTAGCCGGGGGGCCGGGGAGCTGTTTTTT. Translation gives CASSLASRGAGELFF.

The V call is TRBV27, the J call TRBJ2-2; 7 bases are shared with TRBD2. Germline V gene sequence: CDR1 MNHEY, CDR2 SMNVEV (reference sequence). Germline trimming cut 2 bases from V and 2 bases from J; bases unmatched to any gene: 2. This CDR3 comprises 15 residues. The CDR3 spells CASSLAGANTGELFF. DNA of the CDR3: TGTGCCAGCAGTTTAGCGGGAGCTAACACCGGGGAGCTGTTTTTT.

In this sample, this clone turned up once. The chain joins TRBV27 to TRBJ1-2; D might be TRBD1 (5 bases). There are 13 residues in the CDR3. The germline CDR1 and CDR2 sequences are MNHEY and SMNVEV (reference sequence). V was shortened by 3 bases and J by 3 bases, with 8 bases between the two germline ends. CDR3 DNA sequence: TGTGCCAGCAGTTTTTTCAGGGACTATGGCTACACCTTC. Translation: CASSFFRDYGYTF.

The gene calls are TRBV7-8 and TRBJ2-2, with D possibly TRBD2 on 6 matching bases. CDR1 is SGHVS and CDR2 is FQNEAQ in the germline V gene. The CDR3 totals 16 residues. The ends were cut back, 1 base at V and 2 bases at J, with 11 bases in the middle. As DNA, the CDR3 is TGTGCCAGCAGCTTAGTTCGGCGGGACAACACCGGGGAGCTGTTTTTT. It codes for CASSLVRRDNTGELFF.

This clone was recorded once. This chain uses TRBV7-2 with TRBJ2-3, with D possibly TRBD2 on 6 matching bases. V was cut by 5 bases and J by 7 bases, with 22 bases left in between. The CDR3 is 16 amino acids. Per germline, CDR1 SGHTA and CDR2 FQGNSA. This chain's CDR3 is CASSPHTGTPTYTQYF. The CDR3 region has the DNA TGTGCCAGCAGCCCACACACCGGGACTCCCACTTATACGCAGTATTTT.

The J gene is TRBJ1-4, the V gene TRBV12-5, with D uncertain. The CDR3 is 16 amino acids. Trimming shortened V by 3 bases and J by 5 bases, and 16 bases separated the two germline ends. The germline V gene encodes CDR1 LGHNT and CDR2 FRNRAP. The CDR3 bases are TGTGCTAGTGGTTTTCATTTGGGGAAAGTAAATGAAAAACTGTTTTTT. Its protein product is CASGFHLGKVNEKLFF.